Presented here are 27 T cell receptor beta chains from one specimen sequenced in a study of blood T cell repertoires in COVID-19. Clones were read by immunoSEQ multiplex PCR, and TCRdb kept only the in-frame ones, dropping some. Of roughly 260,000 clones in the sample, around 85% were seen once. Material: peripheral blood. These receptors were taken from a woman in her 40s with active or convalescent COVID-19.

This clone appeared a few times. CDR3 protein: CASPPSHSGGASDTQYF. CDR3 in DNA: TGTGCCAGCCCCCCCAGTCATAGCGGGGGGGCCTCAGATACGCAGTATTTT. This rearrangement joins TRBV28 to TRBJ2-3; 11 nucleotides align to TRBD2. The length of the CDR3 is 17 residues. V was clipped by 8 bases and J by 4 bases; unmatched bases: 14. Germline lookup yields CDR1 MDHEN and CDR2 SYDVKM.

The rearrangement uses TRBV2 and TRBJ1-5, with 8 bases matching TRBD1. This CDR3 region has 17 residues. CDR1 and CDR2 from the germline V gene are SNHLY and FYNNEI. The junction had 15 bases not matched to a gene; V was cut back by 5 bases and J by 6 bases. CDR3 residues: CASSSDLTGGIVQPQHF. CDR3 bases: TGTGCCAGCAGTTCGGACCTTACAGGGGGAATTGTTCAGCCCCAGCATTTT.

This chain connects TRBV9 to TRBJ2-7, with 14 bases identical to TRBD2. CDR1 and CDR2 (germline): SGDLS, YYNGEE. This CDR3 comprises 14 residues. V was clipped by 3 bases and J by 10 bases; unmatched bases: 6. The CDR3 region is CASSARTSGGSQYF. For the CDR3, the DNA is TGTGCCAGCAGCGCTAGGACTAGCGGGGGGTCCCAGTACTTC.

The J gene is TRBJ1-2, the V gene TRBV25-1; D not resolved. Germline lookup yields CDR1 MGHDK and CDR2 SYGVNS. V lost 2 bases and J 0 bases, leaving 4 bases between the germline ends. This CDR3 spans 13 amino acids. Here the CDR3 DNA reads TGTGCCAGCAGTGAACAGGCTAACTATGGCTACACCTTC. It translates to CASSEQANYGYTF.

V and J are TRBV30 and TRBJ2-6, with 9 bases matching TRBD2. The ends lost 3 bases at V and 2 bases at J; junction bases unmatched: 5. Germline CDR1 reads GTSNPN; CDR2 reads SVGIG (reference sequence). The CDR3 is 16 residues long. Here the CDR3 DNA reads TGTGCCTGGAGAGCTAGCGGGACAGCTGGGGCCAACGTCCTGACTTTC. It encodes CAWRASGTAGANVLTF.

The chain carries TRBV4-2 and TRBJ2-1, with D possibly matching TRBD2 (5 bases). Germline V gene lookup returns CDR1 LGHNA and CDR2 YNFKEQ. The V end was cut by 4 bases, the J end by 0 bases, with 13 bases between. The CDR3 runs to 16 residues. CDR3 residues: CASSPLPSGSYNEQFF. In DNA, the CDR3 is TGTGCCAGCAGCCCTCTCCCGAGCGGCTCCTACAATGAGCAGTTCTTC.

The chain joins TRBV5-1 to TRBJ2-1, with 11 bases lining up with TRBD1. J lost 4 bases, V lost 4 bases, and 7 bases had no gene match. Germline loops: CDR1 SGHRS, CDR2 YFSETQ. The length of the CDR3 is 16 residues. The CDR3 spells CASSSFGQGAYNEQFF. The CDR3 bases are TGCGCCAGCAGCAGCTTTGGACAGGGGGCATACAATGAGCAGTTCTTC.

The chain joins TRBV5-1 to TRBJ1-1; 9 bases are shared with TRBD1. The V gene end was trimmed by 5 bases and the J gene end by 5 bases; junction bases not matched to a gene: 7. There are 14 residues in the CDR3. CDR1 and CDR2 from the germline V gene are SGHRS and YFSETQ. The CDR3 nucleotides read TGCGCCAGCAGACAGAACGGACAGGGGACTGAAGCTTTCTTT. It codes for CASRQNGQGTEAFF.

The V and J genes are TRBV5-6 and TRBJ2-1, with a tentative D call TRBD2 (5 bases). Germline V gene sequence: CDR1 SGHDT, CDR2 YYEEEE. Trimming took off 0 bases at V and 7 bases at J, with 20 bases between the two ends. There are 17 residues in the CDR3. CDR3 nucleotide sequence: TGTGCCAGCAGCTTGGGATTCCGCGGGCCCTTCGGGAATGAGCAGTTCTTC. Amino acid sequence: CASSLGFRGPFGNEQFF.

This clone was observed a few times. This chain links TRBV10-1 with TRBJ2-3, with TRBD2 identical over 8 bases. The CDR3 length is 16 residues. The V gene's germline CDR1 is WNHNN and CDR2 SYGVQD (reference sequence). Trimming removed 1 base from V and 5 bases from J; junction bases left unmatched: 8. The chain's CDR3 is CASSEWSGGEEDTQYF. The CDR3 DNA follows: TGCGCCAGCAGTGAGTGGAGCGGGGGAGAGGAAGATACGCAGTATTTT.

The chain uses TRBV19 and TRBJ1-5, with D hard to call. V was shortened by 1 base and J by 7 bases, with 11 bases between the two germline ends. The length of the CDR3 is 14 residues. Germline CDR1 and CDR2: LNHDA and SQIVND (reference sequence). CDR3 protein: CASSIGAGPQPQHF. The DNA for the CDR3 is TGTGCCAGTAGTATAGGGGCAGGTCCACAGCCCCAGCATTTT.

The V call is TRBV19, the J call TRBJ1-6, with TRBD1 matching over 10 bases. Germline V lookup: CDR1 LNHDA, CDR2 SQIVND (reference sequence). V was clipped by 6 bases and J by 7 bases; unmatched bases: 6. The length of the CDR3 is 15 residues. The CDR3 bases are TGTGCCAGTAGGCTCCCGGGACAGGGGAATTCACCCCTCCACTTT. Translated: CASRLPGQGNSPLHF.

The chain joins TRBV11-2 to TRBJ1-2; unclear D gene. The CDR3 spans 18 residues. V shed 7 bases and J shed 6 bases, with 30 bases lying between them. Germline V gives CDR1 SGHAT, CDR2 FQNNGV. DNA of the CDR3: TGTGCCAGCACACTAAGCGGGGTAAAGGGAAGATTCGGAGATGGCTACACCTTC. Translating gives CASTLSGVKGRFGDGYTF.

The chain has TRBV28 and TRBJ2-7, with D maybe TRBD1 (5 bases). CDR3 length: 13 amino acids. V lost 1 base and J 2 bases, leaving 6 bases between the germline ends. The germline gives CDR1 MDHEN, CDR2 SYDVKM. CDR3 nucleotides: TGTGCCAGCAGTTTATTCAGGGCCTACGAGCAGTACTTC. It is translated as CASSLFRAYEQYF.

The chain has TRBV5-4 and TRBJ1-3; perhaps TRBD1 as D (6 bases). V was pared by 7 bases and J by 2 bases, with 13 bases between. This CDR3 region has 14 residues. The germline gives CDR1 SGHNT, CDR2 YYREEE (reference sequence). DNA of the CDR3: TGTGCCAGCTCGGCGGACAGAGCTGGAAACACCATATATTTT. Translated: CASSADRAGNTIYF.

This chain links TRBV15 with TRBJ1-4; D may be TRBD1 (5 bases). The V end was cut by 5 bases, the J end by 8 bases, with 18 bases between. This CDR3 region has 15 residues. CDR1 and CDR2 (germline): LNHNV, YYDKDF (reference sequence). CDR3 sequence: CATSVRGRGGEKLFF. The DNA for the CDR3 is TGTGCCACCAGCGTTAGAGGTAGGGGAGGCGAAAAACTGTTTTTT.

The chain is built from TRBV6-5 and TRBJ1-1; TRBD1 might be the D (5 bases). The V and J ends lost 5 bases and 1 base respectively, with 11 bases between them. Germline-derived CDR1 and CDR2 are MNHEY and SVGAGI. The CDR3 spans 14 residues. The CDR3 sequence: CASSIDRKNTEAFF. CDR3 DNA sequence: TGTGCCAGCAGTATCGACAGAAAGAACACTGAAGCTTTCTTT.

The chain couples TRBV13 to TRBJ2-2, with a tentative D call TRBD1 (6 bases). Deletions cut 4 bases from V and 6 bases from J, with 12 bases between. CDR3 length: 14 residues. Germline V gene sequence: CDR1 PRHDT, CDR2 FYEKMQ (reference sequence). The CDR3 coding sequence is TGTGCCAGCAGCTATACAGGGTATTCCGGGGAGCTGTTTTTT. Amino acids: CASSYTGYSGELFF.

J is TRBJ1-1 and V is TRBV7-9, with D perhaps TRBD1 (5 bases). Trimming removed 2 bases from V and 7 bases from J, with 17 bases in between. The V gene's germline CDR1 is SEHNR and CDR2 FQNEAQ (reference sequence). The CDR3 runs to 15 residues. CDR3 protein: CASSLKSQGLGEAFF. In nucleotides, the CDR3 is TGTGCCAGCAGCTTAAAATCGCAGGGACTGGGTGAAGCTTTCTTT.

The rearrangement uses TRBV6-6 and TRBJ1-1, with 9 bases aligning to TRBD1. The CDR3 covers 16 residues. CDR1 and CDR2 from the germline V gene are MNHNY and SVGAGI (reference sequence). V trimming: 0 bases; J trimming: 5 bases; junction bases outside the gene matches: 7. The CDR3 spells CASSYSSGQGRTEAFF. The CDR3 DNA follows: TGTGCCAGCAGTTACTCTTCCGGACAGGGGAGGACTGAAGCTTTCTTT.

The chain carries TRBV12-5 and TRBJ2-3, with unresolved D. CDR3 length equals 12 residues. Per germline, CDR1 LGHNT and CDR2 FRNRAP. V was pared by 7 bases and J by 1 base, with 6 bases between. In DNA, the CDR3 is TGTGCTAGTGCAGGTGGCACAGATACGCAGTATTTT. As protein: CASAGGTDTQYF.

J is TRBJ2-7 and V is TRBV5-6; D is unclear. Germline loops: CDR1 SGHDT, CDR2 YYEEEE. Trimming shortened V by 2 bases and J by 3 bases, and 12 bases separated the two germline ends. This CDR3 region has 14 residues. The CDR3 DNA follows: TGTGCCAGCAGCTTAAGCCGACTGGACTACGAGCAGTACGTC. Its protein product is CASSLSRLDYEQYV.

This clone appeared a few times. The chain links TRBV28 to TRBJ1-2, with D possibly being TRBD1 (6 bases). CDR3 length equals 14 residues. Trimming stripped 3 bases from V and 7 bases from J, with 15 bases between. Germline lookup yields CDR1 MDHEN and CDR2 SYDVKM. The CDR3 is CASSLVDSRSGYTF. Written as DNA, the CDR3 is TGTGCCAGCAGTTTGGTGGACAGTAGGAGTGGCTACACCTTC.

The DNA for the CDR3 is TGTGCCAGTAGTAGGGGACTTCTAAGCACAGATACGCAGTATTTT. It specifies CASSRGLLSTDTQYF. V gene TRBV19 combines with J gene TRBJ2-3; D is perhaps TRBD2 (6 bases). Germline CDR1 is LNHDA and CDR2 is SQIVND (reference sequence). V was pared by 4 bases and J by 0 bases, with 11 bases between. The CDR3 extends over 15 amino acids.

This rearrangement joins TRBV7-6 to TRBJ2-7, with 10 bases identical to TRBD1. Germline assignment: CDR1 SGHVS and CDR2 FNYEAQ. The CDR3 has 15 residues. J gave up 4 bases and V 2 bases, and 5 bases lay outside the gene matches. Here the CDR3 DNA reads TGTGCCAGCAGCTTAATTTGGGGACAGGGGTACGAGCAGTACTTC. This gives the protein CASSLIWGQGYEQYF.

This chain connects TRBV5-1 to TRBJ2-3; TRBD1 is a possible D gene (6 bases). Germline V gene data show CDR1 as SGHRS and CDR2 as YFSETQ. Trimming stripped 0 bases from V and 0 bases from J, with 11 bases between. The CDR3 length is 16 residues. CDR3 sequence (DNA): TGCGCCAGCAGCTTGGGTGGACAGCAAAGCACAGATACGCAGTATTTT. This translates into CASSLGGQQSTDTQYF.

The chain recombines TRBV28 with TRBJ1-1, with D possibly being TRBD1 (6 bases). The CDR3 is 15 residues long. Trimming removed 5 bases from V and 10 bases from J, with 23 bases in between. Per germline, CDR1 MDHEN and CDR2 SYDVKM. The CDR3 DNA follows: TGTGCCAGCAGTCCATTGGACAGAAGTAACGGGCCAGCTTTCTTT. Amino acids: CASSPLDRSNGPAFF.